This entry features one T cell receptor beta chain sequence. This sample stems from a study of blood T cell repertoires in COVID-19. Some clones are missing from TCRdb's copy, which holds only in-frame ones; the method was immunoSEQ multiplex PCR. The sample yields approximately 150,000 clones, roughly three quarters seen once. The clonotype comes from a woman aged 60-75 years with acute or convalescent COVID-19. Sequencing was performed on peripheral blood.

The CDR3 nucleotides are TGTGCCAGCAGCTCTGAGTTAACCTATGGCTACACCTTC. As protein: CASSSELTYGYTF. This rearrangement joins TRBV11-1 to TRBJ1-2, with D uncertain. V was cut by 4 bases and J by 4 bases, with 10 bases left in between. CDR1 SGHAT and CDR2 FQDESV come from the germline V gene (reference sequence). CDR3 size: 13 residues.